The sequence of this T cell receptor beta chain was determined in a study of cytomegalovirus exposure and HLA in healthy donors. Study results and limitations: There were about 160 TCR beta chains listed as cytomegalovirus-associated. HLA-A and HLA-B allele assignments for most subjects were reportedly predicted accurately using TCR beta sequences.

Participants comprised healthy donors of bone marrow. With regard to this clone: Its antigen remains unknown.

The PCR used 60 Vbeta and 13 Jbeta primers. Libraries were prepared by immunoSEQ multiplex PCR; TCRdb keeps only in-frame clonotypes and omits some of them. The data contain approximately 140,000 clones, over 60% of them seen just once; the ten biggest clones take up around 1.2%. Sequencing was performed on PBMCs. This sequence was found in a male donor in good health and CMV-seropositive.

The CDR3 region has the DNA TGTGCCAGTAGCTCACAGGGGGGCCTCACAGATACGCAGTATTTT. Its translation: CASSSQGGLTDTQYF. The chain couples TRBV19 to TRBJ2-3; 8 nucleotides line up with TRBD1. Germline trimming cut 6 bases from V and 2 bases from J; bases unmatched to any gene: 7. Germline CDR1 and CDR2: LNHDA and SQIVND (reference sequence). CDR3 length: 15 amino acids.